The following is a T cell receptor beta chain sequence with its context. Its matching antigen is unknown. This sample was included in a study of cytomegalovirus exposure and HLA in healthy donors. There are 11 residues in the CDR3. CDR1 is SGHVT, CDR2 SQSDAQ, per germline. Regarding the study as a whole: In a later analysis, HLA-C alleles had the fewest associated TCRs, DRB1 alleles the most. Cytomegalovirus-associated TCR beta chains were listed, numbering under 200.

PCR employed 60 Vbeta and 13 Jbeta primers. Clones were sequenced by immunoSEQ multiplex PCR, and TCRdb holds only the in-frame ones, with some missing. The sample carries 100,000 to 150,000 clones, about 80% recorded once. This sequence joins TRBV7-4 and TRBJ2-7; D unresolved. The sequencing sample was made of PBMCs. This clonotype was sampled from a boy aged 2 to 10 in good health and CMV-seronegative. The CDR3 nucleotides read TGTGGGCCCAGGCCACCACACGAGCAGTACGTC. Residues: CGPRPPHEQYV.